A single sample gave rise to the 5 T cell receptor beta chains below, sequenced in a study of high-grade serous ovarian cancer treatment subgroups. Tumor samples were taken before definitive surgery or chemotherapy. Assay used: immunoSEQ multiplex PCR; TCRdb lists only in-frame clones, some missing. Among about 5,200 clones, about three quarters were seen once, and the ten largest hold approximately 10%. The sequenced sample consisted of tumor tissue. These receptors originate from a human donor with high-grade serous ovarian cancer.

The CDR3 reads CASSGQLIYGYTF. The CDR3 DNA sequence: TGTGCCAGCAGTGGACAGTTAATATATGGCTACACCTTC. The chain combines TRBV6-1 with TRBJ1-2; tentatively, D is TRBD1 (5 bases). The CDR3 extends over 13 amino acids. With 4 bases removed from V and 5 bases from J, the gap between germline ends came to 11 bases. Germline lookup yields CDR1 MNHNS and CDR2 SASEGT.

This clone has a handful of counts. The chain recombines TRBV5-6 with TRBJ1-3; D call uncertain. The V end lost 2 bases, the J end lost 2 bases, and 11 bases lay between the germline ends. The CDR3 spans 15 residues. Germline V lookup: CDR1 SGHDT, CDR2 YYEEEE. The CDR3 DNA reads as TGTGCCAGCAGCTTTTCTCAGGTCGCTGGAAACACCATATATTTT. Its protein is CASSFSQVAGNTIYF.

The V gene is TRBV5-4, the J gene TRBJ1-6; the D is unclear. Germline assignment: CDR1 SGHNT and CDR2 YYREEE (reference sequence). The ends were cut back, 1 base at V and 2 bases at J, with 13 bases in the middle. This CDR3 has 17 amino acids. CDR3 nucleotide sequence: TGTGCCAGCAGCTTGAGGAGGGCTAACACCTATAATTCACCCCTCCACTTT. Its translation is CASSLRRANTYNSPLHF.

V and J are TRBV4-3 and TRBJ2-3; D gene uncertain. CDR3 length: 17 amino acids. V lost 0 bases and J 0 bases, leaving 13 bases between the germline ends. Germline CDR1 and CDR2: LGHNA and YSLEER. The CDR3 reads CASSQEGGGPSTDTQYF. The CDR3 DNA reads as TGCGCCAGCAGCCAAGAGGGTGGTGGCCCTAGCACAGATACGCAGTATTTT.

This chain links TRBV21-1 with TRBJ2-7; the table calls TRBD2, which could not be checked here. TRBV21-1 is a pseudogene locus. The CDR3 has 13 residues. The CDR3 coding sequence is TGTGCCAGCAGCAAAGGGGGGAGGGACGAGCAGTACTTC. This gives the protein CASSKGGRDEQYF.